These 24 T cell receptor beta chains were sequenced from one sample in a study of control samples from healthy donors and cancer patients. Using immunoSEQ multiplex PCR, the repertoire was profiled, and TCRdb retains in-frame clones only, with some absent. Among 150,000 or so clones listed, around 90% were seen once. The sample consisted of blood. The receptors here all came from a man between 18 and 35 years old in good health.

V usage is TRBV5-8 and J usage is TRBJ1-4, with D possibly TRBD1 on 6 matching bases. Germline CDR1 reads SGHTS; CDR2 reads YDEGEE. Trimming took 2 bases from V and 5 from J, leaving 13 bases between them. The CDR3 covers 15 residues. CDR3 sequence: CASSFYRGGNEKLFF. CDR3 bases: TGTGCCAGCAGCTTTTATCGAGGGGGGAATGAAAAACTGTTTTTT.

For the CDR3, the DNA is TGTGCCAGCAGTTCCCCCCCCCAATCCTACGAGCAGTACTTC. Its translation: CASSSPPQSYEQYF. This rearrangement joins TRBV28 to TRBJ2-7; no clear D gene. V shed 4 bases and J shed 1 base, with 11 bases lying between them. The CDR3 contains 14 residues. Germline V gene sequence: CDR1 MDHEN, CDR2 SYDVKM.

The CDR3 DNA reads as TGTGCCACCAGTGACTCGGGCGGGGGTGGATCAAATACGCAGTATTTT. The encoded protein is CATSDSGGGGSNTQYF. The gene calls are TRBV24-1 and TRBJ2-3, with 7 bases matching TRBD2. Unmatched junction bases numbered 13, after V lost 4 bases and J lost 7 bases. The CDR3 sequence is 16 residues long. Germline V gene data show CDR1 as KGHDR and CDR2 as SFDVKD.

The V call is TRBV11-2, the J call TRBJ2-1, with 13 positions matching TRBD2. The CDR3 has 16 amino acids. The V gene's germline CDR1 is SGHAT and CDR2 FQNNGV. Germline trimming cut 1 base from V and 8 bases from J; bases unmatched to any gene: 5. The DNA of the CDR3 is TGTGCCAGCAGCTTAGGGAGGACTAGCGGGGGTGATGAGCAGTTCTTC. This encodes CASSLGRTSGGDEQFF.

This clone was seen a handful of times. The chain couples TRBV6-5 to TRBJ2-3, with D maybe TRBD1 (5 bases). Looked up from germline, CDR1 is MNHEY and CDR2 is SVGAGI. The CDR3 sequence is 10 residues long. V lost 8 bases and J lost 14, with 14 bases in between. As DNA, the CDR3 is TGTGCCAGCTTTAGGGGATGGTGGTATTTT. Translating gives CASFRGWWYF.

This clone showed up just a few times. V usage is TRBV12-3 or TRBV12-4 and J usage is TRBJ1-2; D is undetermined. The V end was cut by 0 bases, the J end by 7 bases, with 6 bases between. The CDR3 length is 12 residues. The CDR3 reads CASSLAGVGYTF. Written as DNA, the CDR3 is TGTGCCAGCAGTTTAGCCGGGGTTGGCTACACCTTC.

The gene calls are TRBV24-1 and TRBJ2-5; D is ambiguous. V shed 1 base and J shed 5 bases, with 4 bases lying between them. The CDR3 covers 12 residues. Germline loops: CDR1 KGHDR, CDR2 SFDVKD. The CDR3: CATSDFRETQYF. The CDR3 DNA follows: TGTGCCACCAGTGATTTTCGCGAGACCCAGTACTTC.

The chain recombines TRBV28 with TRBJ1-2; D is ambiguous. V was shortened by 1 base and J by 6 bases, with 6 bases between the two germline ends. The CDR3 totals 12 residues. Per germline, CDR1 MDHEN and CDR2 SYDVKM. The CDR3 reads CASSLLRNGYTF. The CDR3 DNA reads TGTGCCAGCAGTTTATTACGCAATGGCTACACCTTC.

The chain couples TRBV7-2 to TRBJ1-5, with D tentatively TRBD1 (5 bases). The V end lost 5 bases, the J end lost 0 bases, and 14 bases lay between the germline ends. This CDR3 is built from 16 residues. CDR1 SGHTA and CDR2 FQGNSA come from the germline V gene. CDR3 region: CASSLGAPFSNQPQHF. The CDR3, as DNA: TGTGCCAGCAGCCTAGGGGCCCCCTTTAGCAATCAGCCCCAGCATTTT.

This clone was recorded once. The chain carries TRBV28 and TRBJ2-2; 9 positions match TRBD1. V shed 5 bases and J 6 bases; nucleotides not matched to a gene: 7. The CDR3 runs 15 residues. Germline V gene lookup returns CDR1 MDHEN and CDR2 SYDVKM. CDR3 in DNA: TGTGCCAGCAGTGCCCCGGGACAGGGAGCCGGGGAGCTGTTTTTT. This codes for CASSAPGQGAGELFF.

V is TRBV6-4 and J is TRBJ2-3, with D possibly matching TRBD2 (7 bases). Trimming took 2 bases from V and 0 from J, leaving 9 bases between them. The CDR3 is 15 residues long. CDR1 is MRHNA and CDR2 is SNTAGT in the germline V gene. CDR3 DNA: TGTGCCAGCAGTGACGGGGGGGCTAGCACAGATACGCAGTATTTT. Protein: CASSDGGASTDTQYF.

V usage is TRBV30 and J usage is TRBJ2-1; D may match TRBD1 or TRBD2 (5 bases each). V lost 4 bases to trimming and J lost 1 base, with 14 bases between them. This CDR3 is 15 amino acids long. CDR1 is GTSNPN, CDR2 SVGIG, per germline (reference sequence). The CDR3: CAWNSRGASYNEQFF. Written as DNA, the CDR3 is TGTGCCTGGAATTCAAGAGGGGCTTCCTACAATGAGCAGTTCTTC.

This clone occurred a few times. The chain couples TRBV7-2 to TRBJ2-1; D remains unclear. The germline V gene has CDR1 SGHTA and CDR2 FQGNSA. V lost 1 base and J 9 bases, leaving 10 bases between the germline ends. The CDR3 is 13 amino acids. The CDR3 DNA reads TGTGCCAGCAGCTTAGTCGCGGTAGGTGAGCAGTTCTTC. Its protein is CASSLVAVGEQFF. Full variable domain (remainder filled in from reference TRBV7-2 and TRBJ2-1): GAGVSQSPSNKVTEKGKDVELRCDPISGHTALYWYRQSLGQGLEFLIYFQGNSAPDKSGLPSDRFSAERTGGSVSTLTIQRTQQEDSAVYLCASSLVAVGEQFFGPGTRLTVL.

The J gene is TRBJ1-1, the V gene TRBV18; D may be TRBD1 (5 bases). V was pared by 2 bases and J by 1 base, with 20 bases between. Germline CDR1 KGHSH, CDR2 LQKENI. The CDR3 sequence is 18 residues long. The CDR3 nucleotides read TGTGCCAGCTCACCAACACGACAGCGAACAGGCGGGAACACTGAAGCTTTCTTT. It is translated as CASSPTRQRTGGNTEAFF.

V gene TRBV11-2 combines with J gene TRBJ2-5; unclear D gene. This CDR3 contains 12 residues. V was cut by 3 bases and J by 3 bases, with 5 bases left in between. Germline V CDR1 and CDR2: SGHAT, FQNNGV. Written as DNA, the CDR3 is TGTGCCAGCAGCTTTGCAGAAGAGACCCAGTACTTC. It codes for CASSFAEETQYF. The full variable domain, its missing parts supplied by reference TRBV11-2 and TRBJ2-5, is EAGVAQSPRYKIIEKRQSVAFWCNPISGHATLYWYQQILGQGPKLLIQFQNNGVVDDSQLPKDRFSAERLKGVDSTLKIQPAKLEDSAVYLCASSFAEETQYFGPGTRLLVL.

This rearrangement joins TRBV6-5 to TRBJ2-5; TRBD2 matches 7 bases. Germline-derived CDR1 and CDR2 are MNHEY and SVGAGI. Germline trimming cut 11 bases from V and 4 bases from J; bases unmatched to any gene: 13. The CDR3 length is 14 residues. The CDR3 DNA reads TGTGCCGTGGGGAGGGGACGGATAGGAGAGACCCAGTACTTC. It codes for CAVGRGRIGETQYF.

This clone was seen a few times. J is TRBJ1-1 and V is TRBV9, with a tentative D call TRBD1 (5 bases). This CDR3 is 15 amino acids long. Germline CDR1 and CDR2: SGDLS and YYNGEE. The V and J ends lost 0 bases and 5 bases respectively, with 14 bases between them. The CDR3 DNA is TGTGCCAGCAGCGTAGAAGACGGGGGATTGACTGAAGCTTTCTTT. Translated: CASSVEDGGLTEAFF.

The gene calls are TRBV5-1 and TRBJ2-7; D may be TRBD1 (6 bases). V lost 4 bases and J 1 base, leaving 9 bases between the germline ends. CDR1 SGHRS and CDR2 YFSETQ come from the germline V gene. The CDR3 loop spans 13 amino acids. CDR3 nucleotides: TGCGCCAGCAGCCGTGGACAGTCCTACGAGCAGTACTTC. It is translated as CASSRGQSYEQYF.

CDR3 coding DNA: TGTGCCAGTAGTAGTATGACTAGCGGGGGGGCCACAGATACGCAGTATTTT. Its protein is CASSSMTSGGATDTQYF. The chain uses TRBV19 and TRBJ2-3; TRBD2 matches 14 bases. The CDR3 covers 17 residues. Germline V gene lookup returns CDR1 LNHDA and CDR2 SQIVND (reference sequence). The J segment lost 2 bases and the V segment lost 4 bases, leaving 5 bases of the junction unmatched.

The chain has TRBV7-9 and TRBJ2-7; no reliable D call. The V end was cut by 4 bases, the J end by 0 bases, with 13 bases between. This CDR3 comprises 15 residues. Germline V CDR1 and CDR2: SEHNR, FQNEAQ (reference sequence). The DNA for the CDR3 is TGTGCCAGCAGCTCCCTGGACGGCAGCTCCTACGAGCAGTACTTC. As protein: CASSSLDGSSYEQYF.

The chain is built from TRBV6-6 and TRBJ1-2, with 7 bases that match TRBD1. The trim removed 2 bases at V and 0 bases at J, leaving 6 bases unmatched. The CDR3 runs 16 residues. The germline V gene encodes CDR1 MNHNY and CDR2 SVGAGI (reference sequence). The CDR3 DNA sequence: TGTGCCAGCAGTTACGTAGGGGGCAAGACTAACTATGGCTACACCTTC. Translated: CASSYVGGKTNYGYTF.

This chain joins TRBV9 and TRBJ1-2, with TRBD1 matching 7 bases. The CDR3 extends over 16 amino acids. Trimming at V came to 2 bases and at J to 3 bases, leaving 10 bases not matched to a gene. Germline CDR1 reads SGDLS; CDR2 reads YYNGEE. The CDR3 reads CASSVGSGTVDYGYTF. The CDR3 region has the DNA TGTGCCAGCAGCGTTGGATCCGGGACAGTAGACTATGGCTACACCTTC.

The V gene is TRBV3-1 (or the pseudogene TRBV3-2), the J gene TRBJ1-1, with a tentative D call TRBD1 (5 bases). The length of the CDR3 is 14 residues. V dropped 2 bases and J dropped 4 bases, with 11 bases sitting between them. Germline V gives CDR1 LGHDT, CDR2 YNNKEL (reference sequence). In nucleotides, the CDR3 is TGTGCCAGCAGCCAATTTCCCAGGGCCACTGAAGCTTTCTTT. Translation: CASSQFPRATEAFF.

This rearrangement joins TRBV5-3 to TRBJ2-5; 8 bases agree with TRBD2. Being an ORF, TRBV5-3 has a function that is uncertain. The CDR3 consists of 16 residues. V lost 3 bases and J lost 1; bases outside the gene matches: 8. CDR3 protein: CARSWARREAQETQYF. CDR3 coding DNA: TGTGCCAGAAGCTGGGCGCGGCGGGAGGCCCAAGAGACCCAGTACTTC.